A selection of T cell receptor beta chains follows, all from one sample in a study of shared clonotypes between healthy human individuals. Assay: immunoSEQ multiplex PCR; the TCRdb copy retains only in-frame clones and omits some. Of 1,400,000 or so clones in the sample, around 98.5% were seen once. Source material: naive CD4+ T cells sorted from blood. The receptors originated from a man aged 30 to 39 in good health. Both conserved end residues are part of each CDR3. D genes are given only for firm matches. The listing skips clone size in some rows; elsewhere it reads once, few, many or a size class.

V: TRBV7-2; J: TRBJ1-1; D: NA; size: NA; CDR3: CASSSWSVNTEAFF; DNA: TGTGCCAGCAGCTCGTGGTCCGTGAACACTGAAGCTTTCTTT
V: TRBV14; J: TRBJ2-4; D: NA; size: once; CDR3: CASSQEGGREEAKNIQYF; DNA: TGTGCCAGCAGCCAAGAAGGGGGAAGGGAGGAGGCCAAAAACATTCAGTACTTC
V: TRBV4-3; J: TRBJ1-4; D: TRBD1; size: NA; CDR3: CASSQATGYGEKLFF; DNA: TGCGCCAGCAGCCAAGCGACAGGGTATGGTGAAAAACTGTTTTTT
V: TRBV6-5; J: TRBJ1-4; D: NA; size: NA; CDR3: CASSPATANEKLFF; DNA: TGTGCCAGCAGCCCCGCGACAGCTAATGAAAAACTGTTTTTT
V: TRBV28; J: TRBJ2-1; D: TRBD2; size: NA; CDR3: CASSSSGLSYNEQFF; DNA: TGTGCCAGCAGCTCTAGCGGGCTCTCCTACAATGAGCAGTTCTTC
V: TRBV11-2; J: TRBJ2-1; D: TRBD1; size: NA; CDR3: CASSFAPGQYNEQFF; DNA: TGTGCCAGCAGCTTTGCTCCGGGACAGTACAATGAGCAGTTCTTC
V: TRBV16; J: TRBJ2-7; D: NA; size: NA; CDR3: CASRPYPGSYEQYF; DNA: TGTGCCAGCAGACCGTACCCAGGATCCTACGAGCAGTACTTC
V: TRBV6-1; J: TRBJ1-2; D: NA; size: NA; CDR3: CASSINYPGTIGYTF; DNA: TGTGCCAGCAGCATAAATTACCCAGGAACCATTGGCTACACCTTC
V: TRBV6-5; J: TRBJ1-5; D: NA; size: NA; CDR3: CASSPQRQPNQPQHF; DNA: TGTGCCAGCAGTCCTCAAAGACAACCCAATCAGCCCCAGCATTTT
V: TRBV15; J: TRBJ2-3; D: TRBD2; size: NA; CDR3: CATSRDTRLAGLDTQYF; DNA: TGTGCCACCAGCAGAGATACGAGACTAGCGGGATTAGATACGCAGTATTTT
V: TRBV27; J: TRBJ2-7; D: TRBD2; size: NA; CDR3: CASSPTSGRASVEQYF; DNA: TGTGCCAGCAGCCCGACTAGCGGGAGGGCATCCGTCGAGCAGTACTTC
V: TRBV18; J: TRBJ1-1; D: NA; size: NA; CDR3: CASSPQGREAFF; DNA: TGTGCCAGCTCCCCCCAGGGGAGGGAAGCTTTCTTT
V: TRBV14; J: TRBJ1-2; D: NA; size: NA; CDR3: CASSQAGTGIYGYTF; DNA: TGTGCCAGCAGCCAAGCCGGTACAGGGATTTATGGCTACACCTTC
V: TRBV9; J: TRBJ2-1; D: TRBD1; size: NA; CDR3: CASSVDPGQGVRNEQFF; DNA: TGTGCCAGCAGCGTAGACCCGGGACAGGGTGTGCGCAATGAGCAGTTCTTC
V: TRBV7-9; J: TRBJ1-4; D: NA; size: NA; CDR3: CASSFPQGTNEKLFF; DNA: TGTGCCAGCAGCTTTCCCCAGGGGACTAATGAAAAACTGTTTTTT
V: TRBV10-3; J: TRBJ2-7; D: NA; size: NA; CDR3: CAISDGVKGSYEQYF; DNA: TGTGCCATCAGTGACGGGGTTAAGGGTTCCTACGAGCAGTACTTC
V: TRBV6-5; J: TRBJ1-1; D: NA; size: NA; CDR3: CASRPTTSEAFF; DNA: TGTGCCAGCAGACCTACGACAAGTGAAGCTTTCTTT
V: TRBV6-4; J: TRBJ2-3; D: TRBD1; size: NA; CDR3: CASSDEFTGVTADGTQYF; DNA: TGTGCCAGCAGTGACGAGTTTACAGGGGTGACCGCGGACGGTACGCAGTATTTT
V: TRBV18; J: TRBJ2-2; D: NA; size: once; CDR3: CASSPPASDQSGELFF; DNA: TGTGCCAGCTCACCACCCGCTAGCGATCAATCAGGGGAGCTGTTTTTT
V: TRBV5-1; J: TRBJ2-3; D: NA; size: NA; CDR3: CATRGMSGDTQYF; DNA: TGCGCCACCCGGGGCATGTCAGGCGATACGCAGTATTTT
V: TRBV5-1; J: TRBJ2-1; D: NA; size: once; CDR3: CASSLQGLGNEQFF; DNA: TGCGCCAGCAGCTTGCAGGGATTGGGCAATGAGCAGTTCTTC
V: TRBV7-9; J: TRBJ2-7; D: NA; size: NA; CDR3: CASSAIAQIDFEQYF; DNA: TGTGCCAGCAGCGCGATAGCGCAAATAGACTTCGAGCAGTACTTC
V: TRBV28; J: TRBJ2-5; D: NA; size: NA; CDR3: CASRKPGGSETQYF; DNA: TGTGCCAGCAGGAAACCAGGGGGGTCGGAGACCCAGTACTTC